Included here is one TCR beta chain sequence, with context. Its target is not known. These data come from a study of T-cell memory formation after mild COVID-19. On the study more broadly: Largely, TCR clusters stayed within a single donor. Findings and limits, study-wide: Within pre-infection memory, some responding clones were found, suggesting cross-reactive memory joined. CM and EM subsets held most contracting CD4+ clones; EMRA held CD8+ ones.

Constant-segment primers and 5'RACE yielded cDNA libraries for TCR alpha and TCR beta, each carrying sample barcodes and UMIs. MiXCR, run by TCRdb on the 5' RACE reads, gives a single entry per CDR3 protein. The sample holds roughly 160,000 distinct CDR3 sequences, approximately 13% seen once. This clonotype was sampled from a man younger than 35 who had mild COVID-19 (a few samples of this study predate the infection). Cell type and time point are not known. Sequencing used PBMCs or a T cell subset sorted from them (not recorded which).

In DNA form, the CDR3 reads TGCGCCAGCGGACAGGGTGGGGGAGCTGAAGCTTTCTTT. Residues: CASGQGGGAEAFF. V is TRBV5-1 and J is TRBJ1-1, with 8 bases identical to TRBD1. The CDR3 loop spans 13 amino acids. Germline trimming cut 7 bases from V and 6 bases from J; bases unmatched to any gene: 8. From germline, CDR1 is SGHRS and CDR2 YFSETQ.